The 17 T cell receptor beta chains below were found in one sample sequenced in a study of T cell changes during pregnancy in multiple sclerosis. TCRdb keeps only in-frame clones here, not all; method: immunoSEQ multiplex PCR. The sample contains about 87,000 clones, 90% to 95% of which appear only once. Sequenced material: peripheral blood, taken in the third trimester of pregnancy. All receptors come from a female donor in good health, enrolled as a control in a pregnancy study.

The chain combines TRBV25-1 with TRBJ1-5; possibly TRBD1 for D (6 bases). V lost 4 bases and J lost 2, with 9 bases in between. This CDR3 is built from 14 residues. The germline V gene has CDR1 MGHDK and CDR2 SYGVNS. The CDR3 DNA sequence: TGTGCCAGCAGTGCGGGGGGCGGCAATCAGCCCCAGCATTTT. Translation gives CASSAGGGNQPQHF.

Worth noting for this clone: The sample holds other DNA sequences that translate to the same CDR3. V is TRBV5-1 and J is TRBJ2-5; tentatively, D is TRBD2 (5 bases). The CDR3 has 14 residues. V lost 0 bases and J 3 bases, leaving 9 bases between the germline ends. Germline values: CDR1 SGHRS, CDR2 YFSETQ. CDR3 bases: TGCGCCAGCAGCTTGGGTGCGGGCGAAGAGACCCAGTACTTC. This translates into CASSLGAGEETQYF.

The V call is TRBV6-5, the J call TRBJ2-3, with a weak D call TRBD1 (7 bases). The CDR3 contains 16 residues. Trimming took 0 bases from V and 3 from J, leaving 13 bases between them. Germline CDR1 and CDR2: MNHEY and SVGAGI. CDR3 nucleotide sequence: TGTGCCAGCAGTTACTCGAAGGCAGGGGGGACAGATACGCAGTATTTT. This translates into CASSYSKAGGTDTQYF.

V usage is TRBV30 and J usage is TRBJ2-7; TRBD2 matches at 11 bases. The CDR3 sequence is 12 residues long. The germline gives CDR1 GTSNPN, CDR2 SVGIG (reference sequence). V gave up 5 bases and J gave up 6 bases; unmatched junction bases: 3. CDR3 DNA sequence: TGTGCCTGGGCAACTAGCGGGAGCGAGCAGTACTTC. As protein: CAWATSGSEQYF.

The gene calls are TRBV4-1 and TRBJ2-3; D is perhaps TRBD2 (6 bases). The germline V gene has CDR1 MGHRA and CDR2 YSYEKL. The CDR3 consists of 16 residues. V was pared by 2 bases and J by 2 bases, with 14 bases between. The CDR3 nucleotides are TGCGCCAGCAGCCAATCCCCTGGGCGGGACACAGATACGCAGTATTTT. Amino acids: CASSQSPGRDTDTQYF.

The J gene is TRBJ1-1, the V gene TRBV2; D uncertain. There are 13 residues in the CDR3. Looked up from germline, CDR1 is SNHLY and CDR2 is FYNNEI. Trimming left V 6 bases short and J 5 bases short, with 13 bases between. In DNA, the CDR3 is TGTGCCAGCAGCGAGCGTGAGACTACTGAAGCTTTCTTT. It encodes CASSERETTEAFF. The whole variable domain, remainder taken from reference TRBV2 and TRBJ1-1, is EPEVTQTPSHQVTQMGQEVILRCVPISNHLYFYWYRQILGQKVEFLVSFYNNEISEKSEIFDDQFSVERPDGSNFTLKIRSTKLEDSAMYFCASSERETTEAFFGQGTRLTVV.

The chain is built from TRBV7-9 and TRBJ2-4; 10 bases line up with TRBD1. The V and J ends lost 3 bases and 5 bases, in that order; junction bases with no gene match: 4. This CDR3 is 15 amino acids long. The germline gives CDR1 SEHNR, CDR2 FQNEAQ (reference sequence). Written as DNA, the CDR3 is TGTGCCAGCAGCTTCTCCGGACAGGGGGAAAACATTCAGTACTTC. Its translation is CASSFSGQGENIQYF. The full variable domain, in which reference TRBV7-9 and TRBJ2-4 provide the parts outside the CDR3, is DTGVSQNPRHKITKRGQNVTFRCDPISEHNRLYWYRQTLGQGPEFLTYFQNEAQLEKSRLLSDRFSAERPKGSFSTLEIQRTEQGDSAMYLCASSFSGQGENIQYFGAGTRLSVL.

This clone is a singleton in its sample. The chain links TRBV7-2 to TRBJ2-7; D unclear. Germline CDR1 and CDR2: SGHTA and FQGNSA. The V end lost 8 bases, the J end lost 4 bases, and 9 bases lay between the germline ends. The CDR3 runs 11 residues. This CDR3 reads CASSIAYEQYF. DNA of the CDR3: TGTGCCAGCTCCATAGCATACGAGCAGTACTTC.

This clone has a single count. This chain connects TRBV7-2 to TRBJ2-7, with D uncertain. V shed 2 bases and J shed 3 bases, with 11 bases lying between them. This CDR3 is built from 14 residues. CDR1 is SGHTA and CDR2 is FQGNSA in the germline V gene. The CDR3 DNA reads as TGTGCCAGCAGCTTAAAGTCCAACTACTACGAGCAGTACTTC. This sequence encodes CASSLKSNYYEQYF.

The rearrangement links TRBV2 to TRBJ1-5, with D perhaps TRBD1 (5 bases). Germline V gives CDR1 SNHLY, CDR2 FYNNEI. V was shortened by 6 bases and J by 3 bases, with 27 bases between the two germline ends. The CDR3 length is 19 residues. CDR3 DNA sequence: TGTGCCAGCAGGGGGTCACACGTTACAGGATTAACCCTCAATCAGCCCCAGCATTTT. This sequence encodes CASRGSHVTGLTLNQPQHF. The full variable domain, completed using reference TRBV2 and TRBJ1-5, is EPEVTQTPSHQVTQMGQEVILRCVPISNHLYFYWYRQILGQKVEFLVSFYNNEISEKSEIFDDQFSVERPDGSNFTLKIRSTKLEDSAMYFCASRGSHVTGLTLNQPQHFGDGTRLSIL.

Note on this clone: Other DNA sequences in the sample encode the same CDR3. This chain uses TRBV5-1 with TRBJ2-7; 8 nucleotides line up with TRBD2. CDR1 is SGHRS and CDR2 is YFSETQ in the germline V gene. The CDR3 spans 15 residues. Trimming cost V 0 bases and J 0 bases; bases outside gene matches: 2. CDR3 nucleotides: TGCGCCAGCAGCTTGGCCGGGGGGGGCTCCTACGAGCAGTACTTC. Translating gives CASSLAGGGSYEQYF.

This clone was observed a few times. CDR3 protein: CASSHSGGSVNEQFF. The CDR3 nucleotides are TGCGCCAGCAGTCACTCTGGGGGCAGTGTCAATGAGCAGTTCTTC. This chain joins TRBV23-1 and TRBJ2-1, with D maybe TRBD1 (6 bases). TRBV23-1 is sorted into the ORF group, with uncertain function. The CDR3 consists of 15 residues. V lost 3 bases and J 6 bases, leaving 15 bases between the germline ends.

The gene calls are TRBV29-1 and TRBJ2-3, with D hard to call. Trimming shortened V by 1 base and J by 4 bases, and 9 bases separated the two germline ends. The CDR3 sequence is 13 residues long. Germline V CDR1 and CDR2: SQVTM, ANQGSEA. The CDR3 here is CSVEVAGPDTQYF. The CDR3 region has the DNA TGCAGCGTTGAAGTGGCAGGCCCAGATACGCAGTATTTT.

This chain links TRBV5-5 with TRBJ2-7; D uncertain. Germline CDR1 reads SGHKS; CDR2 reads YYEKEE (reference sequence). With 0 bases removed from V and 4 bases from J, the gap between germline ends came to 8 bases. This CDR3 region has 13 residues. In nucleotides, the CDR3 is TGTGCCAGCAGCTTGGCCTTCCGGTACGAGCAGTACTTC. Amino acid sequence: CASSLAFRYEQYF.

The chain uses TRBV6-1 and TRBJ2-1, with D hard to call. Germline loops: CDR1 MNHNS, CDR2 SASEGT. V lost 2 bases to trimming and J lost 0 bases, with 11 bases between them. CDR3 length: 16 amino acids. CDR3 sequence: CASSEIRGDSYNEQFF. DNA of the CDR3: TGTGCCAGCAGTGAAATTCGCGGAGACTCCTACAATGAGCAGTTCTTC.

The count of this clone is one. The chain is built from TRBV27 and TRBJ2-3; TRBD1 matches at 7 bases. Per germline, CDR1 MNHEY and CDR2 SMNVEV (reference sequence). This CDR3 is 15 amino acids long. J was trimmed by 1 base and V by 2 bases; bases with no gene match: 3. CDR3: CASSLEGARTDTQYF. The CDR3 coding sequence is TGTGCCAGCAGTTTAGAGGGGGCCCGCACAGATACGCAGTATTTT.

The gene calls are TRBV5-1 and TRBJ2-5; 10 bases align to TRBD1. Trimming took 6 bases from V and 5 from J; bases not matched to a gene: 4. Germline-derived CDR1 and CDR2 are SGHRS and YFSETQ. The CDR3 loop spans 13 amino acids. CDR3 DNA sequence: TGCGCCAGCAAGACAGGGGGCGGGGAGACCCAGTACTTC. Translated, it gives CASKTGGGETQYF.